This T cell receptor beta chain stems from a study of blood T cells in healthy people across ages. Peripheral blood was drawn, around 9.3 milliliters per donor. This clonotype was recorded a few times. Its antigen is currently unknown. Study-wide results and caveats: Per million T cells, TCR beta diversity dropped about linearly as age rose.

The use of a sample-barcoded 5' primer and a J-beta primer mix characterized a second PCR of 7 to 11 cycles. TCRdb re-called the 5' RACE reads with MiXCR, one entry per CDR3 protein. The data show some 940,000 distinct CDR3 sequences, almost 30% seen once. CDR1 and CDR2 from the germline V gene are SQVTM and ANQGSEA. V lost 1 base and J lost 10, with 12 bases in between. The CDR3 runs 12 residues. This sample was shared with a second study, whose subject was T cells of mothers and their children. That paper states: Sample barcodes and 2-4 random nucleotides were added by the M1S primer of the second PCR. Reads recorded for TCR beta CDR3 numbered over 10 million per mother and about 3 million per child.

This sequence originates from a woman aged 40 to 55 in good health. The chain carries TRBV29-1 and TRBJ2-3, with TRBD2 as a possible D gene (6 bases). The sample consisted of blood. In DNA, the CDR3 is TGCAGCGTTGAAGGTCGCGGGGTGGCGCAGTATTTT. It is translated as CSVEGRGVAQYF.